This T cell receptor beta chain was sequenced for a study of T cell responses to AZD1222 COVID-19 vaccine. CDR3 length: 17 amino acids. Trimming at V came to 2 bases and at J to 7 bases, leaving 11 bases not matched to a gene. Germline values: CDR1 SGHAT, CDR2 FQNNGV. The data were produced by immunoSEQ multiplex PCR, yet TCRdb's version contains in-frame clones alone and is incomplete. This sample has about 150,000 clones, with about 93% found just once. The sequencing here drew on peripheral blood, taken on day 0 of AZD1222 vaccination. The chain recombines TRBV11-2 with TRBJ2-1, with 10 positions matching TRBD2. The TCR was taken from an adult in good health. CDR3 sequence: CASSLRSGRALGNEQFF. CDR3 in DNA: TGTGCCAGCAGCTTACGGAGCGGGAGGGCCCTCGGGAATGAGCAGTTCTTC. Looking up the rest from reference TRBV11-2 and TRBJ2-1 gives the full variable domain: EAGVAQSPRYKIIEKRQSVAFWCNPISGHATLYWYQQILGQGPKLLIQFQNNGVVDDSQLPKDRFSAERLKGVDSTLKIQPAKLEDSAVYLCASSLRSGRALGNEQFFGPGTRLTVL.